The clone carrying this TCR beta chain was found a few times. One entry per CDR3 protein, called by TCRdb with MiXCR from the RT-PCR reads. The sample records some 880,000 distinct CDR3 sequences, about 20% being singletons. These data come from a study of patients and donors after allogeneic stem cell transplantation. V shed 1 base and J shed 2 bases, with 8 bases lying between them. CDR1 and CDR2 from the germline V gene are LNHNV and YYDKDF (reference sequence). CDR3 size: 14 residues. The receptor comes from a human donor who was either an allogeneic HSCT recipient or a stem cell or donor lymphocyte infusion donor (not recorded which). It is not recorded whose cells these are; they may come from a transplant donor. Specimen: blood, either unsorted or a sorted T cell fraction (not recorded which). The V and J genes are TRBV15 and TRBJ1-2; D not resolved. In DNA, the CDR3 is TGTGCCACCAGCAGAGTAGACGCAAACTATGGCTACACCTTC. Encoded protein: CATSRVDANYGYTF.